This T cell receptor (beta chain) was obtained from a study of OX40 agonist ivuxolimab in advanced cancers. Study-level information: Two cutaneous melanoma patients and one hepatocellular carcinoma patient, three in all, had partial responses.

Sequencing was performed with immunoSEQ multiplex PCR; in TCRdb, only in-frame clones are kept and a portion is missing. The sample holds approximately 60,000 clones, about 89% seen once. Individuals having autoimmune disease history or systemic immunosuppression were not enrolled. Trimming cost V 8 bases and J 7 bases; bases outside gene matches: 11. Germline values: CDR1 SGHAT, CDR2 FQNNGV. This CDR3 has 14 residues. J is TRBJ2-1 and V is TRBV11-2; 7 nucleotides align to TRBD2. This sequence originates from an adult with an advanced solid tumor such as melanoma, head and neck, liver or kidney cancer. The sequencing here drew on CD4+ or CD8+ T cells sorted from blood, taken in a trial of the OX40 agonist ivuxolimab. Here the CDR3 DNA reads TGTGCCAGCGGACGAGCGCGGGAGTCGAATGAGCAGTTCTTC. Protein sequence: CASGRARESNEQFF.